The 19 T cell receptor beta chains in this list originate from one sample, sequenced in a study of T-cell reconstitution after alpha-beta-depleted transplantation in children. Unique molecular identifiers featured in how the TCRbeta library was prepared. TCRdb used MiXCR to reprocess the PCR reads, holding one entry per CDR3 protein. Of around 490,000 distinct CDR3 sequences in the sample, around 10% are singletons; the top ten hold less than 15%. Sample: PBMCs, mostly from graft donor cells, taken 180 days after TCRalphabeta/CD19-depleted stem cell transplant. These receptors all stem from a female patient aged 2-15 years who had a stem cell transplant for aplastic anemia, so the T cells may come from the graft donor.

The rearrangement links TRBV20-1 to TRBJ2-3; 9 positions agree with TRBD1. Germline V gene lookup returns CDR1 DFQATT and CDR2 SNEGSKA (reference sequence). V lost 4 bases and J lost 2; bases outside the gene matches: 4. This CDR3 is 14 amino acids long. Here the CDR3 DNA reads TGCAGTGCTATCTACAGGGGGCCCACAGATACGCAGTATTTT. Its protein product is CSAIYRGPTDTQYF.

This chain connects TRBV2 to TRBJ2-7, with D hard to call. The V gene's germline CDR1 is SNHLY and CDR2 FYNNEI. Trimming removed 2 bases from V and 6 bases from J, with 8 bases in between. The CDR3 runs to 12 residues. The CDR3 loop reads CASSETGLEQYV. CDR3 nucleotides: TGTGCCAGCAGTGAAACGGGCCTCGAGCAGTACGTC.

The rearrangement uses TRBV7-9 and TRBJ1-2; D uncertain. This CDR3 contains 12 residues. The V end was cut by 5 bases, the J end by 7 bases, with 11 bases between. Germline V CDR1 and CDR2: SEHNR, FQNEAQ (reference sequence). CDR3 nucleotides: TGTGCCAGCAGCCCCTGGGCTGGTGGCTACACCTTC. This codes for CASSPWAGGYTF.

The V gene is TRBV18, the J gene TRBJ2-7; 7 bases line up with TRBD1. The germline V gene encodes CDR1 KGHSH and CDR2 LQKENI. The CDR3 runs to 15 residues. With 5 bases clipped from V and 0 bases from J, the junction kept 7 bases outside the gene matches. The CDR3 here is CASSKTGLTSYEQYF. The DNA of the CDR3 is TGTGCCAGCTCAAAGACAGGGCTGACCTCCTACGAGCAGTACTTC.

The chain couples TRBV6-4 to TRBJ2-4; D may be TRBD1 (5 bases). Germline CDR1 is MRHNA and CDR2 is SNTAGT. Trimming pared 3 bases from V and 7 bases from J, leaving 10 bases between. This CDR3 region has 13 residues. The CDR3 region has the DNA TGTGCCAGCAGTGAACAGGAAGGGAACATTCAGTACTTC. It specifies CASSEQEGNIQYF.

The chain recombines TRBV15 with TRBJ1-3; D is unclear. This CDR3 region has 14 residues. The V end lost 6 bases, the J end lost 10 bases, and 19 bases lay between the germline ends. CDR1 and CDR2 (germline): LNHNV, YYDKDF (reference sequence). CDR3: CATSPGRFISTIYF. The DNA for the CDR3 is TGTGCCACCAGTCCCGGACGGTTTATTAGTACCATATATTTT.

This clonotype has a handful of counts. The DNA for the CDR3 is TGTGCCAGCTCACCAGACCGGGACAGAAGCTACGAGCAGTACTTC. This translates into CASSPDRDRSYEQYF. This chain uses TRBV18 with TRBJ2-7, with 7 bases aligning to TRBD1. Germline V lookup: CDR1 KGHSH, CDR2 LQKENI. The CDR3 sequence is 15 residues long. V lost 2 bases and J lost 3; bases outside the gene matches: 7. Using reference TRBV18 and TRBJ2-7 for the parts outside the CDR3, the full variable domain is NAGVMQNPRHLVRRRGQEARLRCSPMKGHSHVYWYRQLPEEGLKFMVYLQKENIIDESGMPKERFSAEFPKEGPSILRIQQVVRGDSAAYFCASSPDRDRSYEQYFGPGTRLTVT.

This chain connects TRBV28 to TRBJ2-3; no clear D gene. The germline V gene encodes CDR1 MDHEN and CDR2 SYDVKM. Trimming cost V 5 bases and J 0 bases, with 6 bases left between them. The CDR3 contains 13 residues. The CDR3 DNA reads TGTGCCAGCAGTGCTAGTAGCACAGATACGCAGTATTTT. It encodes CASSASSTDTQYF.

The chain carries TRBV27 and TRBJ2-7, with 10 bases aligning to TRBD2. The V and J ends lost 6 bases and 5 bases, in that order; junction bases with no gene match: 10. The germline CDR1 and CDR2 sequences are MNHEY and SMNVEV (reference sequence). The CDR3 contains 15 residues. CDR3 amino acids: CASRPSGGVVHEQYF. The CDR3 DNA reads TGTGCCAGCAGACCCAGCGGGGGGGTGGTCCACGAGCAGTACTTC.

This rearrangement joins TRBV4-1 to TRBJ2-7; perhaps TRBD2 as D (6 bases). V was cut by 5 bases and J by 4 bases, with 12 bases left in between. CDR3 size: 13 residues. CDR1 and CDR2 (germline): MGHRA, YSYEKL. The CDR3: CASSGGGKYEQYF. As DNA, the CDR3 is TGCGCCAGCAGCGGTGGGGGGAAATACGAGCAGTACTTC.

The V call is TRBV27, the J call TRBJ2-3; no clear D gene. CDR1 and CDR2 (germline): MNHEY, SMNVEV (reference sequence). Between the trimmed V and J ends, which lost 2 bases and 1 base, there was a span of 13 bases. This CDR3 spans 16 amino acids. In DNA, the CDR3 is TGTGCCAGCAGTTTAAGGCGGCTCCCGGGCACAGATACGCAGTATTTT. Translation: CASSLRRLPGTDTQYF.

This clonotype has only a few counts. The chain employs TRBV29-1 and TRBJ2-4; 9 nucleotides align to TRBD1. Germline lookup yields CDR1 SQVTM and CDR2 ANQGSEA. V lost 0 bases and J lost 8; bases outside the gene matches: 5. The CDR3 covers 14 residues. The CDR3 protein is CSVEDPDRGYIQYF. Here the CDR3 DNA reads TGCAGCGTTGAAGATCCCGACAGGGGGTACATTCAGTACTTC.

In regard to this clonotype: Being one base from a much bigger clone, this may be a read error. The CDR3 loop is CSAPRGLAGPLDYKQYF. Written as DNA, the CDR3 is TGCAGTGCCCCAAGGGGACTAGCGGGCCCACTTGACTACAAGCAGTACTTC. The chain uses TRBV20-1 and TRBJ2-7, with 12 nucleotides matching TRBD2. Per the germline V gene, CDR1 is DFQATT and CDR2 is SNEGSKA (reference sequence). The CDR3 is made up of 17 amino acids.

The gene calls are TRBV7-9 and TRBJ1-1, with TRBD1 as a possible D gene (6 bases). Trimming stripped 11 bases from V and 7 bases from J, with 14 bases between. The germline V gene has CDR1 SEHNR and CDR2 FQNEAQ (reference sequence). The CDR3 runs 11 residues. CDR3 region: CALGRGDEAFF. CDR3 DNA: TGTGCCCTCGGCAGGGGAGATGAAGCTTTCTTT.

V gene TRBV25-1 combines with J gene TRBJ2-2; TRBD1 agrees at 11 bases. Losses at the gene ends were 2 bases for V and 7 bases for J; bases not matched to a gene: 12. The CDR3 contains 18 residues. The germline V gene has CDR1 MGHDK and CDR2 SYGVNS. Here the CDR3 reads CASSEGGQDRGPNGELFF. The CDR3 region has the DNA TGTGCCAGCAGTGAAGGGGGCCAGGACAGGGGGCCGAACGGGGAGCTGTTTTTT.

In this sample, this clonotype turned up many times. This chain connects TRBV20-1 to TRBJ2-7; D may match TRBD1 or TRBD2 (5 bases each). CDR1 is DFQATT and CDR2 is SNEGSKA in the germline V gene (reference sequence). V lost 6 bases to trimming and J lost 11 bases, with 14 bases between them. The CDR3 consists of 10 residues. DNA for the CDR3: TGCAGTGCCCGGCTGCGAGGGGAGTACTTC. It specifies CSARLRGEYF.

The chain combines TRBV27 with TRBJ1-2; D perhaps matches TRBD1 (5 bases). The germline V and J ends were trimmed by 6 bases and 6 bases, with 14 bases remaining between them. CDR1 and CDR2 from the germline V gene are MNHEY and SMNVEV (reference sequence). The CDR3 is 13 amino acids. CDR3 residues: CASSLDSSHGYTF. Written as DNA, the CDR3 is TGTGCCAGCAGCCTTGACAGCTCCCATGGCTACACCTTC.

The CDR3 nucleotides read TGTGCCACCAGTGATCGCGAAGCGGGAGTGGGGAATGAGCAGTTCTTC. This translates into CATSDREAGVGNEQFF. V gene TRBV24-1 combines with J gene TRBJ2-1; 8 bases line up with TRBD2. V lost 3 bases to trimming and J lost 7 bases; unmatched junction nucleotides: 10. This CDR3 spans 16 amino acids. CDR1 KGHDR and CDR2 SFDVKD come from the germline V gene.

This clonotype was detected a few times. This chain uses TRBV27 with TRBJ2-1; 10 bases map to TRBD2. Trimming cost V 2 bases and J 6 bases; bases outside gene matches: 1. Germline-derived CDR1 and CDR2 are MNHEY and SMNVEV (reference sequence). The CDR3 is 14 amino acids. The CDR3 spells CASSLPSGSNEQFF. The DNA for the CDR3 is TGTGCCAGCAGTTTACCTAGCGGGAGCAATGAGCAGTTCTTC.